This TCR beta chain is from a study of shared clonotypes between healthy human individuals. The study, taken as a whole, reports: Collection of samples was limited to blood; tissue repertoires likely differ.

CDR3 length equals 17 residues. The V end was cut by 4 bases, the J end by 4 bases, with 23 bases between. Germline V gene lookup returns CDR1 SGHTA and CDR2 FQGNSA. Turning to this clone: Its antigen is as yet unknown.

Method: immunoSEQ multiplex PCR; TCRdb's copy keeps in-frame clones and lacks some. The repertoire holds roughly 2,500,000 clones, with under 95% as singletons. The material sequenced was naive CD4+ T cells from PBMCs. Subset meaning: CD45RA+ positively selected. The rearrangement uses TRBV7-2 and TRBJ2-7; D may be TRBD2 (6 bases). The TCR was taken from a man younger than 30 in good health. Some clones in this sample may be carry-over from other donors' samples. The DNA for the CDR3 is TGTGCCAGCAGCTCCACTCTGGGGGGTCCCAAGAGTTACGAGCAGTACTTC. Amino acid sequence: CASSSTLGGPKSYEQYF.